Listed below are T cell receptor beta chains from one sample, sequenced in a study of cytomegalovirus exposure and HLA in healthy donors. Generated by immunoSEQ multiplex PCR, the TCRdb table keeps only in-frame clones and is missing some. The sample holds 63,000 or so clones, roughly 74% seen once. Sequencing was done on a sample of PBMCs. The receptor source for this set is a woman aged 30 to 39 in good health and CMV-seropositive. Both conserved end residues are trimmed from each CDR3. Fields, in order: V gene, J gene, clone size, CDR3 protein. Size is stated for part of the rows, as once, few or many counts, or as a class when the clone is expanded.

V gene: TRBV10-2
J gene: TRBJ1-2
clone size: once
CDR3 protein: ASNHSPTYGYT

V gene: TRBV6-1
J gene: TRBJ1-1
clone size: .
CDR3 protein: ASSEVGLRTEAF

V gene: TRBV15
J gene: TRBJ2-7
clone size: .
CDR3 protein: ATSRDYRGGYEQY

V gene: TRBV6-5
J gene: TRBJ2-6
clone size: once
CDR3 protein: ASRLSGQGNNVLT

V gene: TRBV6-4
J gene: TRBJ1-2
clone size: few
CDR3 protein: ASSASIANYGYT

V gene: TRBV29-1
J gene: TRBJ2-7
clone size: .
CDR3 protein: SVETGANYEQY

V gene: TRBV7-9
J gene: TRBJ2-3
clone size: .
CDR3 protein: ASSLVGSSDTQY

V gene: TRBV28
J gene: TRBJ1-1
clone size: .
CDR3 protein: ASSLGTGGFTEAF

V gene: TRBV13
J gene: TRBJ2-1
clone size: .
CDR3 protein: ASSLGLAGGRSSYNEQF

V gene: TRBV28
J gene: TRBJ1-5
clone size: .
CDR3 protein: ASSVRDRAHQPQH

V gene: TRBV18
J gene: TRBJ1-1
clone size: .
CDR3 protein: ASSPVVQFNTEAF

V gene: TRBV5-1
J gene: TRBJ2-5
clone size: .
CDR3 protein: ASSFGRDRQETQY

V gene: TRBV11-2
J gene: TRBJ2-2
clone size: .
CDR3 protein: ASMHRDTGELF

V gene: TRBV6-5
J gene: TRBJ1-3
clone size: .
CDR3 protein: ASSYSGVSSGNTIY

V gene: TRBV28
J gene: TRBJ1-1
clone size: .
CDR3 protein: ASSFGGSSLEAF

V gene: TRBV27
J gene: TRBJ1-1
clone size: .
CDR3 protein: ASSLSSTVTEAF

V gene: TRBV6-1
J gene: TRBJ1-4
clone size: .
CDR3 protein: ASSKAGWAEKLF

V gene: TRBV30
J gene: TRBJ1-5
clone size: .
CDR3 protein: AWGHGNQPQH

V gene: TRBV28
J gene: TRBJ2-7
clone size: once
CDR3 protein: ASSLWADYYEQY

V gene: TRBV7-9
J gene: TRBJ2-1
clone size: .
CDR3 protein: ASSLAGGVIGEQF

V gene: TRBV30
J gene: TRBJ2-7
clone size: .
CDR3 protein: AWGFTGKGQY

V gene: TRBV7-2
J gene: TRBJ2-7
clone size: once
CDR3 protein: ASSQDKKPYEQY

V gene: TRBV5-6
J gene: TRBJ1-2
clone size: few
CDR3 protein: ASSGDRGFDYT

V gene: TRBV15
J gene: TRBJ2-7
clone size: .
CDR3 protein: ATSRRGSSYEQY

V gene: TRBV13
J gene: TRBJ1-2
clone size: .
CDR3 protein: ASKDRAGGYT

V gene: TRBV15
J gene: TRBJ2-3
clone size: .
CDR3 protein: ATSRLLVDTQY

V gene: TRBV5-4
J gene: TRBJ2-7
clone size: .
CDR3 protein: ASSTETGSYEQY

V gene: TRBV28
J gene: TRBJ2-4
clone size: .
CDR3 protein: ASSPTGLAKNIQY

V gene: TRBV4-2
J gene: TRBJ2-1
clone size: .
CDR3 protein: ASSQEASGEYNEQF

V gene: TRBV11-2
J gene: TRBJ1-1
clone size: .
CDR3 protein: ASSLDRGTEAF

V gene: TRBV28
J gene: TRBJ2-5
clone size: .
CDR3 protein: ASSFVRETQY

V gene: TRBV27
J gene: TRBJ1-1
clone size: .
CDR3 protein: ASRFLGETEAF

V gene: TRBV6-1
J gene: TRBJ1-1
clone size: .
CDR3 protein: ASSDWQGNTEAF

V gene: TRBV11-2
J gene: TRBJ1-5
clone size: .
CDR3 protein: ASSLGTGVWQPQH

V gene: TRBV10-3
J gene: TRBJ2-1
clone size: .
CDR3 protein: AIRPGGTGSTMKQF

V gene: TRBV7-6
J gene: TRBJ2-2
clone size: .
CDR3 protein: ASSLRTGPELF

V gene: TRBV9
J gene: TRBJ1-2
clone size: .
CDR3 protein: ASSSAGGYGYT

V gene: TRBV30
J gene: TRBJ2-7
clone size: .
CDR3 protein: AWSVIRSEQY

V gene: TRBV2
J gene: TRBJ1-4
clone size: once
CDR3 protein: ASSGQGLGEKLF

V gene: TRBV28
J gene: TRBJ2-7
clone size: once
CDR3 protein: ASSFRTSGKGEQY

V gene: TRBV5-4
J gene: TRBJ2-7
clone size: .
CDR3 protein: ASSPDLPSSYEQY

V gene: TRBV21-1
J gene: TRBJ2-1
clone size: .
CDR3 protein: ASRGAGGLNEQF

V gene: TRBV30
J gene: TRBJ2-5
clone size: .
CDR3 protein: AWSVGGVGTQY

V gene: TRBV13
J gene: TRBJ1-3
clone size: few
CDR3 protein: ASRPRTVGNTIY